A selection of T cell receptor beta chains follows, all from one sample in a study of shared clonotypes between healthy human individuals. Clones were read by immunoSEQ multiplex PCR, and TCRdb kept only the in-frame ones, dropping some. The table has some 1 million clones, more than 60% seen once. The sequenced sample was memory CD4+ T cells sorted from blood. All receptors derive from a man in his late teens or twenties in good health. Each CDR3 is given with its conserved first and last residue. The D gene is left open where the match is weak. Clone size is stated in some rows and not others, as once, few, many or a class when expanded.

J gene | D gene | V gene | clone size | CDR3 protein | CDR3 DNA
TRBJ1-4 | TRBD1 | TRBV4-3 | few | CASSQDIGTGPNEKLFF | TGCGCCAGCAGCCAAGATATCGGGACAGGCCCTAATGAAAAACTGTTTTTT
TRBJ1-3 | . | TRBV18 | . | CASSTSRDGSMGF | TGTGCCAGCTCAACGTCCCGGGACGGGAGTATGGGATTT
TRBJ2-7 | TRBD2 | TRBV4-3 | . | CASSQDWTSGLYEQYF | TGCGCCAGCAGCCAAGATTGGACTAGCGGACTCTACGAGCAGTACTTC
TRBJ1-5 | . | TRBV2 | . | CASRELTGVNQPQHF | TGTGCCAGCAGGGAACTGACAGGAGTCAATCAGCCCCAGCATTTT
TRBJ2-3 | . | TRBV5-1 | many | CASSLVNTDTQYF | TGCGCCAGCAGCTTGGTCAACACAGATACGCAGTATTTT
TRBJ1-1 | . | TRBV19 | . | CASSVQKVYTEAFF | TGTGCCAGTAGTGTACAAAAGGTTTACACTGAAGCTTTCTTT
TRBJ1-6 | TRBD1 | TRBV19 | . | CASTDRENSPLHF | TGTGCCAGTACGGACAGGGAGAATTCACCCCTCCACTTT
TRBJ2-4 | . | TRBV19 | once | CASSIDGGYKNIQYF | TGTGCCAGTAGTATAGATGGGGGATACAAAAACATTCAGTACTTC
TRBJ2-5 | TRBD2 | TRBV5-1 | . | CASTGTSETQYF | TGCGCCAGCACGGGGACTAGCGAGACCCAGTACTTC
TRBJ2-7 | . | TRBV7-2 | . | CASSLSGQNSYEQYF | TGTGCCAGCAGCTTATCAGGACAGAACTCCTACGAGCAGTACTTC
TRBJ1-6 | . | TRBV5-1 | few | CASSQRHAEGSPLHF | TGCGCCAGCAGCCAAAGACACGCCGAAGGGTCACCCCTCCACTTT
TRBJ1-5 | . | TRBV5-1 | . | CASSLTGNSNQPQHF | TGCGCCAGCAGCTTGACGGGAAATAGCAATCAGCCCCAGCATTTT
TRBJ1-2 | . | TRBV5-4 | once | CASSLDRVDGYTF | TGTGCCAGCAGCTTGGACAGGGTGGATGGCTACACCTTC
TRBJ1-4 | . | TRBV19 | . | CASKNRDNEKLFF | TGTGCCAGTAAAAATCGGGATAATGAAAAACTGTTTTTT
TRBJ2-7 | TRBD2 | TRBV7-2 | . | CASSGAYGLAGVEQYF | TGTGCCAGCAGCGGAGCATATGGGCTAGCGGGGGTCGAGCAGTACTTC
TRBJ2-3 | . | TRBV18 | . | CASSLNIGGTDTQYF | TGTGCCAGCTCACTCAACATAGGGGGAACAGATACGCAGTATTTT
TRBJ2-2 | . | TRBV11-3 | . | CASSSSYTGELFF | TGTGCCAGCAGCTCCTCCTACACCGGGGAGCTGTTTTTT
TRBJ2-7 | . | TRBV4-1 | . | CASSQARGLLYEQYF | TGCGCCAGCAGCCAAGCGCGGGGGCTCCTCTACGAGCAGTACTTC
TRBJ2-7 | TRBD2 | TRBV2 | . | CASSAYREGPYEQYF | TGTGCCAGCAGTGCTTATCGGGAGGGCCCGTACGAGCAGTACTTC
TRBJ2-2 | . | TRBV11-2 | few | CASSLGHNTGELFF | TGTGCCAGCAGCTTGGGACATAACACCGGGGAGCTGTTTTTT
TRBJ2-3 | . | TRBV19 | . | CASSARRREGDTQYF | TGTGCCAGTAGTGCCCGGAGGCGAGAGGGGGATACGCAGTATTTT
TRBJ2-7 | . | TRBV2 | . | CASSAGSYEQYF | TGTGCCAGCAGTGCAGGGTCCTACGAGCAGTACTTC
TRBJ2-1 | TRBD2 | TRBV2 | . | CASSATGLAGGSEQFF | TGTGCCAGCAGTGCTACCGGACTAGCGGGAGGGAGTGAGCAGTTCTTC